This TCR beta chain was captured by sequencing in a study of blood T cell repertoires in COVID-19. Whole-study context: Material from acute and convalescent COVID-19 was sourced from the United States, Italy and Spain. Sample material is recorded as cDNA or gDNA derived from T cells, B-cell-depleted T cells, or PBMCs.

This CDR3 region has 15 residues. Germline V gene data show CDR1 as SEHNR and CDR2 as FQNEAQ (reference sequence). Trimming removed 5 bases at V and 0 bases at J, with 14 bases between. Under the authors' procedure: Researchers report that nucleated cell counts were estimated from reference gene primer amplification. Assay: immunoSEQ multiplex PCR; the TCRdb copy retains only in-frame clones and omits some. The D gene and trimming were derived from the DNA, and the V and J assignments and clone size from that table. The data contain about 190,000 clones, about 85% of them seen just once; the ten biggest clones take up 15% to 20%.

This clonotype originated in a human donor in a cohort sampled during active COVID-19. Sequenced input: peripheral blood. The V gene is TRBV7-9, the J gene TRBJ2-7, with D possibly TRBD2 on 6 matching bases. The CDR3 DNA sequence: TGTGCCAGCAGCCAATCGGGGGTTAGCTCCTACGAGCAGTACTTC. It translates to CASSQSGVSSYEQYF.